Included here is one T cell receptor beta chain sequence, with context. Its antigen is unknown. Primers for the PCR totalled 60 Vbeta and 13 Jbeta. Measured with immunoSEQ multiplex PCR; TCRdb has only the in-frame clones, and not every one. The sample holds about 130,000 clones, about 74% seen once. This sample stems from a study of cytomegalovirus exposure and HLA in healthy donors. In the study overall: HLA-typed donors contributed 80 million or so unique TCRs, which were held in an early data release. Ancestry clustering placed 70% to 85% of a few hundred genotyped donors in the Caucasian-associated cluster. Notes on the study in general: No immune exposure information besides CMV serostatus was available. The authors reported that TCR beta sequences could predict HLA-A and HLA-B alleles. These predictions were accurate for most subjects in the first cohort.

The sequence was collected from a man in his late teens or twenties in good health and CMV-seropositive. Sequenced sample: PBMCs.

The CDR3 is CASTTGGLNTEAFF. For the CDR3, the DNA is TGTGCCAGCACCACAGGGGGTCTGAACACTGAAGCTTTCTTT. The chain recombines TRBV6-5 with TRBJ1-1; the match to TRBD1 covers 8 bases. The CDR3 covers 14 residues. Germline CDR1 MNHEY, CDR2 SVGAGI. With V trimmed by 7 bases and J by 0 bases, 4 bases remained unmatched.